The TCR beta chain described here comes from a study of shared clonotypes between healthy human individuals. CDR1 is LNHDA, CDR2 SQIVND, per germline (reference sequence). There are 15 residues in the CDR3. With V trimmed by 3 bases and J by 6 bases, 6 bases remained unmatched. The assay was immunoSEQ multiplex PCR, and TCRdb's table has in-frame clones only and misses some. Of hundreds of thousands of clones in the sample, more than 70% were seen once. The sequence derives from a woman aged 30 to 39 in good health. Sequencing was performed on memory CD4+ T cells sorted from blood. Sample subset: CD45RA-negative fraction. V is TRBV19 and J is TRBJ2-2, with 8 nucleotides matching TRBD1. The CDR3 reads CASSIPQGAAGELFF. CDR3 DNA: TGTGCCAGTAGTATCCCGCAGGGGGCTGCCGGGGAGCTGTTTTTT.